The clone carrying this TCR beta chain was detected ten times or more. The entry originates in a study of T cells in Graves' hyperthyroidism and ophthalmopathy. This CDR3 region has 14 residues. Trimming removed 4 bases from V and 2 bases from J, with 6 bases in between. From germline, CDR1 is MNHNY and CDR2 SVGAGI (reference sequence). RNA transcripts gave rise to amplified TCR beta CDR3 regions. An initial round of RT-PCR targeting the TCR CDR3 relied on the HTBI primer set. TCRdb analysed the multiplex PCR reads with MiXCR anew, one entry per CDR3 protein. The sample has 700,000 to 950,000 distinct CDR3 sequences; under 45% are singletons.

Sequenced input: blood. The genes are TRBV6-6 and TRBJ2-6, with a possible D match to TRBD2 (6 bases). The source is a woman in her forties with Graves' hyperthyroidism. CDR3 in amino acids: CASSWGAGANVLTF. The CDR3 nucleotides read TGTGCCAGCAGTTGGGGGGCTGGGGCCAACGTCCTGACTTTC.